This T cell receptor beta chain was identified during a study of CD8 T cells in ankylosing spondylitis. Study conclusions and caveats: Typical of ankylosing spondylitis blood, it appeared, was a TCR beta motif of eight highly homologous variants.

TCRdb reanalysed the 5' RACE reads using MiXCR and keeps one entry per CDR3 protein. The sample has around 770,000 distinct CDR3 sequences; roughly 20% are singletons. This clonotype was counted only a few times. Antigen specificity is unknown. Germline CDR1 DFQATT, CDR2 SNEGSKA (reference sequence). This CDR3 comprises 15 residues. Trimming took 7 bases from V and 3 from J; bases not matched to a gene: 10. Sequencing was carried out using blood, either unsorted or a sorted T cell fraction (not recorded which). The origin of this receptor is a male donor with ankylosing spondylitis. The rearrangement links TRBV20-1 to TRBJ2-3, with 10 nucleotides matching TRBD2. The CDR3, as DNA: TGCAGTGGGGGGGTTCTAGCGGGAGCTACAGATACGCAGTATTTT. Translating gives CSGGVLAGATDTQYF.